These T cell receptor beta chains were read from a single sample in a study of naive and memory T cell subsets. TCRdb passed the UMI-ligation and nested PCR reads through MiXCR, listing each CDR3 protein once. The table shows 81,000 or so distinct CDR3 sequences, with 7% to 7.5% occurring only once. The sample taken for sequencing was central memory CD4+ T cells from blood. The receptors come from a human donor in good health. Both conserved end residues are part of each CDR3. Each record gives: clone size, J gene, V gene, D gene, CDR3 DNA, CDR3 protein. D genes are given only for firm matches. The size of a clone is reported for some rows only, either as once, few or many, or as a class for expanded clones.

abundance: many
j_gene: TRBJ2-4
v_gene: TRBV6-6
d_gene: TRBD1
CDR3nt: TGTGCCAGCAAGGACAGGGGCTCGGAAAACATTCAGTACTTC
CDR3aa: CASKDRGSENIQYF

abundance: many
j_gene: TRBJ1-1
v_gene: TRBV29-1
d_gene: -
CDR3nt: TGCAGCGTTGAGAGGGCAGGCCGTAAGGGGACTGAAGCTTTCTTT
CDR3aa: CSVERAGRKGTEAFF

abundance: -
j_gene: TRBJ1-1
v_gene: TRBV20-1
d_gene: -
CDR3nt: TGCAGTGCTAGAGATTTTTACACTGAAGCTTTCTTT
CDR3aa: CSARDFYTEAFF

abundance: medium-sized
j_gene: TRBJ2-7
v_gene: TRBV28
d_gene: -
CDR3nt: TGTGCCAGCAGTGCCCCCAGTACCCCAACCTACGAGCAGTACTTC
CDR3aa: CASSAPSTPTYEQYF

abundance: many
j_gene: TRBJ1-1
v_gene: TRBV6-2/TRBV6-3
d_gene: -
CDR3nt: TGTGCCAGCAGTTACAGGGTTTGGACTGAAGCTTTCTTT
CDR3aa: CASSYRVWTEAFF

abundance: many
j_gene: TRBJ1-2
v_gene: TRBV7-9
d_gene: -
CDR3nt: TGTGCCAGCAGCTTAGGAGACAGACCTGGGAACTATGGCTACACCTTC
CDR3aa: CASSLGDRPGNYGYTF

abundance: many
j_gene: TRBJ1-5
v_gene: TRBV4-2
d_gene: -
CDR3nt: TGTGCCAGCAGCCAAGACCCCCCAAGAGGCCTCCATAGCAATCAGCCCCAGCATTTT
CDR3aa: CASSQDPPRGLHSNQPQHF

abundance: few
j_gene: TRBJ2-7
v_gene: TRBV19
d_gene: -
CDR3nt: TGTGCCAGTAAAGGACTCTCCTACGAGCAGTACTTC
CDR3aa: CASKGLSYEQYF

abundance: few
j_gene: TRBJ1-5
v_gene: TRBV11-2
d_gene: TRBD1
CDR3nt: TGTGCCAGCAGCTTAAGGGACAGTCCCAATCAGCCCCAGCATTTT
CDR3aa: CASSLRDSPNQPQHF

abundance: many
j_gene: TRBJ2-3
v_gene: TRBV14
d_gene: TRBD2
CDR3nt: TGTGCCAGCAGCCGACTAGCGGGAGGGGTAAGGTCCACAGATACGCAGTATTTT
CDR3aa: CASSRLAGGVRSTDTQYF

abundance: -
j_gene: TRBJ2-2
v_gene: TRBV7-2
d_gene: TRBD2
CDR3nt: TGTGCCAGCAGCCTACGGACTAGCGGGGGGGCAACCGGGGAGCTGTTTTTT
CDR3aa: CASSLRTSGGATGELFF

abundance: -
j_gene: TRBJ2-7
v_gene: TRBV20-1
d_gene: -
CDR3nt: TGCGGTGCTAGAGATGGATCTTTTCCTAACCAGGAGCAGTACTTC
CDR3aa: CGARDGSFPNQEQYF

abundance: few
j_gene: TRBJ2-7
v_gene: TRBV6-1
d_gene: TRBD2
CDR3nt: TGTGCCAGCAGATCCGGACTAGCGGGCTACGAGCAGTACTTC
CDR3aa: CASRSGLAGYEQYF

abundance: once
j_gene: TRBJ2-7
v_gene: TRBV6-2/TRBV6-3
d_gene: -
CDR3nt: TGTGCCAGCAAGGTCGACACATCCTACGAGCAGTACTTC
CDR3aa: CASKVDTSYEQYF

abundance: many
j_gene: TRBJ1-1
v_gene: TRBV5-5
d_gene: TRBD1
CDR3nt: TGTGCCAGCCACGGACAGGCGAACACTGAAGCTTTCTTT
CDR3aa: CASHGQANTEAFF

abundance: few
j_gene: TRBJ1-1
v_gene: TRBV7-9
d_gene: -
CDR3nt: TGTGCCAGCAGCTTTTCCACGACCAAAGGTGGTGGTCCTGAAGCTTTCTTT
CDR3aa: CASSFSTTKGGGPEAFF

abundance: many
j_gene: TRBJ2-1
v_gene: TRBV6-2/TRBV6-3
d_gene: -
CDR3nt: TGTGCCAGCAGTCGGCTGAATGAGCAGTTCTTC
CDR3aa: CASSRLNEQFF

abundance: many
j_gene: TRBJ2-7
v_gene: TRBV28
d_gene: TRBD1
CDR3nt: TGTGCCAGCAAGGGGGCCCCCTACGAGCAGTACTTC
CDR3aa: CASKGAPYEQYF

abundance: many
j_gene: TRBJ2-3
v_gene: TRBV10-3
d_gene: -
CDR3nt: TGTGCCATCAGTGAGCGGGGGTTAACAGATACGCAGTATTTT
CDR3aa: CAISERGLTDTQYF

abundance: few
j_gene: TRBJ2-2
v_gene: TRBV7-3
d_gene: -
CDR3nt: TGTGCCAGCAGCCCAAGGACCCAGAACACCGGGGAGCTGTTTTTT
CDR3aa: CASSPRTQNTGELFF

abundance: -
j_gene: TRBJ2-2
v_gene: TRBV7-3
d_gene: -
CDR3nt: TGTGCCAGCAGCTTAATTGCGGGACAGAACACCGGGGAGCTGTTTTTT
CDR3aa: CASSLIAGQNTGELFF

abundance: few
j_gene: TRBJ2-7
v_gene: TRBV7-2
d_gene: -
CDR3nt: TGTGCCAGCAGCCAGGGGGGCGGGAGGCCCTACGAGCAGTACTTC
CDR3aa: CASSQGGGRPYEQYF

abundance: few
j_gene: TRBJ2-1
v_gene: TRBV6-2/TRBV6-3
d_gene: TRBD2
CDR3nt: TGTGCCAGCAGGACCGGGACTAGCCGGTCAAATGAGCAGTTCTTC
CDR3aa: CASRTGTSRSNEQFF

abundance: -
j_gene: TRBJ2-5
v_gene: TRBV6-2/TRBV6-3
d_gene: TRBD2
CDR3nt: TGTGCCAGCAGTATACTAGCGGGAGAGGTGGAAGAGACCCAGTACTTC
CDR3aa: CASSILAGEVEETQYF

abundance: many
j_gene: TRBJ1-1
v_gene: TRBV7-2
d_gene: TRBD1
CDR3nt: TGTGCCAGCAGCGGGACAGGGTTTGAGGGGGCTTTCTTT
CDR3aa: CASSGTGFEGAFF

abundance: many
j_gene: TRBJ1-2
v_gene: TRBV20-1
d_gene: TRBD1
CDR3nt: TGCAGTGCTAGACCGGGACAGGGGCCTACCTATGGCTACACCTTC
CDR3aa: CSARPGQGPTYGYTF

abundance: many
j_gene: TRBJ2-3
v_gene: TRBV18
d_gene: -
CDR3nt: TGTGCCAGCTCACCAGAACAGGCCTCCTTCACAGATACGCAGTATTTT
CDR3aa: CASSPEQASFTDTQYF

abundance: many
j_gene: TRBJ1-2
v_gene: TRBV20-1
d_gene: TRBD1
CDR3nt: TGCAGTGCTAGGGACAGGGTCCCCGGCGGTAATGGCTACACCTTC
CDR3aa: CSARDRVPGGNGYTF

abundance: few
j_gene: TRBJ2-4
v_gene: TRBV30
d_gene: TRBD2
CDR3nt: TGTGCCTGGAGCCGTAGCGGGAGCCGATCTATAGCCAAAAACATTCAGTACTTC
CDR3aa: CAWSRSGSRSIAKNIQYF